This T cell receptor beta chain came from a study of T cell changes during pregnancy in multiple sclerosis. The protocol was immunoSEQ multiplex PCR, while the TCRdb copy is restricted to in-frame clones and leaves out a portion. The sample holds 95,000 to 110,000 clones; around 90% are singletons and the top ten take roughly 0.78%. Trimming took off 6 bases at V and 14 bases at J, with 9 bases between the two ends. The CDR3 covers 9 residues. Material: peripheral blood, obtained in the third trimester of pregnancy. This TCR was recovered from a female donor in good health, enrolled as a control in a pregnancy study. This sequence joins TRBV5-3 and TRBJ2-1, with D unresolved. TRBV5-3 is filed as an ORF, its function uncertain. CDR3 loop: CARTTPEFF. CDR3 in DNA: TGTGCCAGAACTACCCCGGAGTTCTTC.